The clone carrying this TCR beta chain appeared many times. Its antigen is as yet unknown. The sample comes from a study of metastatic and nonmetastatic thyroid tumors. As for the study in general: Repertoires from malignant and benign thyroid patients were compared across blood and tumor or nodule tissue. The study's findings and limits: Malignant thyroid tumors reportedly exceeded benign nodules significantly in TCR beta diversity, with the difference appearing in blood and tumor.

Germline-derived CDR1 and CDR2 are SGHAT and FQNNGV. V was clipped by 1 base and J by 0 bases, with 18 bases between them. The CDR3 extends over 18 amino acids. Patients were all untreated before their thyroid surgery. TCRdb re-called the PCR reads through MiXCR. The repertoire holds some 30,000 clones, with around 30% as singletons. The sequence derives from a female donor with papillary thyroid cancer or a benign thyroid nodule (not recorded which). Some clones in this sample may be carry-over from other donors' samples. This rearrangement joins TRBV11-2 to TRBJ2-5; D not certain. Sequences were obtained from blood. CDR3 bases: TGTGCCAGCAGCTTAGTCAGATCCAGTGGTCTGTACCAAGAGACCCAGTACTTC. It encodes CASSLVRSSGLYQETQYF.